This T cell receptor beta chain was sequenced for a study of beta chain features in type 1 diabetes. Study outcomes and limitations: Shortening of TCRB CDR3s, moderate but significant, appeared in all four CD4+ subsets of Type 1 diabetes patients. Researchers reported that naive, central memory and Treg TCRB repertoires appeared more similar in patients than in healthy donors.

Deletions cut 4 bases from V and 3 bases from J, with 12 bases between. The germline V gene has CDR1 SGHDN and CDR2 FVKESK. The CDR3 is 14 amino acids. Comments on this clone: The antigen remains undetermined.

Expressed TCRB transcripts were sequenced, since all the RNA that had been isolated was reverse transcribed. Deep immunoSEQ sequencing covered naive, central memory and regulatory T cell samples. TCRdb's table, derived via immunoSEQ multiplex PCR, lists solely in-frame clones and lacks some. The profile shows 680,000 or so clones, 13% of them singletons. Sequenced: naive CD4+ T cells from blood. This sequence joins TRBV14 and TRBJ1-1; possible D gene TRBD1, 5 bases. This sequence was found in a man between 18 and 29 years old with type 1 diabetes. CDR3 nucleotide sequence: TGTGCCAGCAGCCTGGGAGGGGTGGACACTGAAGCTTTCTTT. Translated, it gives CASSLGGVDTEAFF.